This T cell receptor (beta chain) was profiled in a study of blood T cell repertoires in COVID-19. Study information: From the United States, Italy and Spain came samples of acute and convalescent COVID-19. Nucleic acid was either cDNA or gDNA, and it came from T cells, B-cell-depleted T cells, or PBMCs.

The germline gives CDR1 SGHTA, CDR2 FQGNSA. The CDR3 spans 13 residues. V dropped 5 bases and J dropped 5; count of bases not matched to a gene: 2. Clones were sequenced by immunoSEQ multiplex PCR, and TCRdb holds only the in-frame ones, with some missing. The profile covers 95,000 to 110,000 clones, with 70% to 90% appearing a single time and approximately 3.1% taken by the ten largest. The rearrangement uses TRBV7-2 and TRBJ2-5; TRBD1 aligns across 10 bases. Source material: peripheral blood. This sequence was found in a man in his fifties in a cohort sampled during active COVID-19. In DNA, the CDR3 is TGTGCCAGCAGCGCGACAGGGGGCGAGACCCAGTACTTC. Encoded protein: CASSATGGETQYF.